This TCR beta chain was found in a study of regulatory and conventional T cells in RAG deficiency. Genomic DNA came from blood conventional CD4+ T cells gated CD25-low CD127-high. The V gene's germline CDR1 is SGHDT and CDR2 YYEEEE. Deletions cut 0 bases from V and 1 base from J, with 5 bases between. The CDR3 consists of 14 residues. The table lists this clone with a few counts. The antigen is undetermined. General observations from the study: Shannon entropy fell and Simpson indices rose in RAG-deficient patients. Treg unique TCR beta sequences were approximately 100-fold fewer in Omenn syndrome and CID/AS patients than controls. Patient subsets had shorter CDR3s; Omenn Treg-Tconv overlap exceeded 85%. Sorted Omenn CD25-high CD127-low cells may not be bona fide Tregs.

TCRdb's table, derived via immunoSEQ multiplex PCR, lists solely in-frame clones and lacks some. Of about 30,000 clones listed, approximately 80% are singletons. Separately, the same data were catalogued under a study of regulatory T cells. From that paper: The PCR used 52 TRBV and 13 TRBJ primers.

The TCR originated in a human donor in good health. The chain is built from TRBV5-6 and TRBJ1-3, with D unclear. Input material: CD4+ effector T cells sorted from blood. The CDR3 protein is CASSLVLSGNTIYF. CDR3 bases: TGTGCCAGCAGCTTGGTGTTGTCTGGAAACACCATATATTTT. Filled out from reference TRBV5-6 and TRBJ1-3, the complete variable domain reads DAGVTQSPTHLIKTRGQQVTLRCSPKSGHDTVSWYQQALGQGPQFIFQYYEEEERQRGNFPDRFSGHQFPNYSSELNVNALLLGDSALYLCASSLVLSGNTIYFGEGSWLTVV.